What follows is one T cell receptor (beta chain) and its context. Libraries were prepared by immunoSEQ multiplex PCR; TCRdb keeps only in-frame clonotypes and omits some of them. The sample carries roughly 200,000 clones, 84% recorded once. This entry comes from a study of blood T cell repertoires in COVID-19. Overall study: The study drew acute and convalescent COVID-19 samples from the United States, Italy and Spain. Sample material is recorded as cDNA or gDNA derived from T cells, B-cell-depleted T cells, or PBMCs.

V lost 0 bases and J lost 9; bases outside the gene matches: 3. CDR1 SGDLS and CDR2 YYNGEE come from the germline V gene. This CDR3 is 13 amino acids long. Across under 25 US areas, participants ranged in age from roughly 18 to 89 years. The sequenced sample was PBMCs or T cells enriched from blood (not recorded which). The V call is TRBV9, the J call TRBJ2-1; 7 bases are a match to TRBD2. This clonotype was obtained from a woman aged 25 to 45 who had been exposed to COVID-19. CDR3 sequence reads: CASSVGPGGEQFF. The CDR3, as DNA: TGTGCCAGCAGCGTAGGCCCGGGGGGTGAGCAGTTCTTC. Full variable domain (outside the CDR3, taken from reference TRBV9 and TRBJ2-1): DSGVTQTPKHLITATGQRVTLRCSPRSGDLSVYWYQQSLDQGLQFLIQYYNGEERAKGNILERFSAQQFPDLHSELNLSSLELGDSALYFCASSVGPGGEQFFGPGTRLTVL.